Following are 3 T cell receptor beta chains from one sample sequenced in a study of early T cells in non-severe SARS-CoV-2 infection. TCRdb re-called the 5' RACE reads through MiXCR, storing one row per CDR3 protein. The sample yields some 64,000 distinct CDR3 sequences, over 20% seen once. The sample consisted of whole blood, taken at baseline. The receptor source for this set is an adult who was a healthcare worker with PCR-confirmed SARS-CoV-2 infection or an uninfected control (not recorded which).

The rearrangement joins TRBV7-9 to TRBJ2-7; the D is unclear. Germline V lookup: CDR1 SEHNR, CDR2 FQNEAQ (reference sequence). V dropped 3 bases and J dropped 3 bases, with 6 bases sitting between them. There are 12 residues in the CDR3. The CDR3 loop reads CASSFSVYEQYF. For the CDR3, the DNA is TGTGCCAGCAGCTTCTCGGTCTACGAGCAGTACTTC.

This chain connects TRBV7-6 to TRBJ2-2, with TRBD1 as a possible D gene (5 bases). The CDR3 spans 14 residues. From germline, CDR1 is SGHVS and CDR2 FNYEAQ. V shed 7 bases and J shed 2 bases, with 11 bases lying between them. CDR3 bases: TGTGCCAGCATCCTGGACACTAACACCGGGGAGCTGTTTTTT. This translates into CASILDTNTGELFF. Full variable domain (outside the CDR3, taken from reference TRBV7-6 and TRBJ2-2): GAGVSQSPRYKVTKRGQDVALRCDPISGHVSLYWYRQALGQGPEFLTYFNYEAQQDKSGLPNDRFSAERPEGSISTLTIQRTEQRDSAMYRCASILDTNTGELFFGEGSRLTVL.

This clonotype appeared a single time. This CDR3 reads CASGGAGRAYEQYF. DNA for the CDR3: TGTGCCAGCGGAGGGGCAGGGAGGGCCTACGAGCAGTACTTC. This chain uses TRBV12-3 or TRBV12-4 with TRBJ2-7; 7 bases match TRBD2. J lost 2 bases, V lost 8 bases, and 9 bases had no gene match. This CDR3 spans 14 amino acids.